This T cell receptor beta chain originates from a study of blood T cell repertoires in COVID-19 (TCRdb year 2020). Looking at the study overall: Samples from collaborators originated in the United States, Italy and Spain and spanned both the acute and convalescent phases of COVID-19. The prospective study material was composed of cDNA or gDNA derived from T cells, B-cell-depleted T cells, or PBMCs. Subjects who had been exposed to COVID-19, were actively infected with it, or had recovered from it provided the deeply sampled blood TCRbeta repertoires that made up the dataset. The repertoires were released in a freely available public database intended as a resource for research on the immune response to SARS-CoV-2. The samples were drawn from two sources: the first 160 participants of the ongoing ImmuneRACE study, and 1,000 to 1,500 subjects contributed by 6 global collaborators. Sample metadata almost always included a de-identified subject ID, COVID-19 status, age in years and sex. Where available, HLA class I and class II types were taken from metadata supplied by the sample provider and were not determined by assay-based typing.

The paper's findings and limits, for the study overall: Clinical and demographic metadata were provided uncurated, with the amount varying by source and participant.

The cysteine opens and the phenylalanine closes a CDR3 of 15 amino acids. The sequence is cut down to CDR3 DNA, 45 bases in frame from base 1. The CDR1 and CDR2 encoded by the germline V gene are SGHNT and YENEEA. The germline ends are 11 bases apart after V is trimmed by 5 bases and J by 0 bases. TCRbeta CDR3 regions were amplified from genomic DNA using the immunoSEQ Assay, a bias-controlled multiplex PCR. The original methods were these. Within the assay, amplification of reference gene primers was used to estimate how many nucleated cells each sample contained. Sequence reads were collapsed and filtered to measure the absolute abundance of every unique TCRbeta CDR3 rearrangement. For each sample, productive Simpson clonality was calculated by taking the square root of Simpson's diversity index across productive rearrangements. TCRdb carries this immuneACCESS record with in-frame sequences only. Its versions omit some clonotypes, under half of them owing to an unresolved V gene in the studies checked, with the rest unexplained. V and J calls and clone size are copied from that table; D and trimming were computed from the DNA. This sample holds about 60,000 clones; about 75% were observed only once. Around 20% of the sample belongs to the ten largest clones.

About this clone: The antigen it recognizes is unknown. One base away there is no much larger clone; base qualities are not given.

Each collaborating institution followed its own protocols to collect whole blood in K2EDTA tubes. For TCRbeta analysis, collaborators shipped samples in one of three forms: frozen whole blood, isolated PBMCs, or DNA extracted from either of those sample types. The source material was peripheral blood. The clonotype was recovered from a man aged 50 to 60 with active or convalescent COVID-19. The chain is made from TRBV11-3 and TRBJ2-1, with the D gene call left open. The nucleotides read TGTGCCAGCAGCACTGGTCTAAGCTCCTACAATGAGCAGTTCTTC. Translation gives CASSTGLSSYNEQFF.